This T cell receptor (beta chain) was obtained from a study of beta chain features in type 1 diabetes (dated by TCRdb to the late 2010s). Notes on the research overall: No differences in mean age, gender distribution, total cell number or subset yield were found between patients and healthy donors. A total of 85 million to 140 million sorted cells were examined across all samples, and a strong correlation was observed between cell number per subset and RNA yield. The study compared TCRB repertoires of sorted circulating CD4+ T cell subsets between recently diagnosed type 1 diabetes patients and matched healthy donors. Regulatory and stem cell-like memory subsets were isolated from only 8 patients and roughly 8 healthy donors, whereas naive and central memory subsets came from all 30 or so donors.

The paper's findings and limits, for the study overall: HLA sub-analyses involved small numbers of individuals, so any influence of HLA type on TCRB rearrangement remained unresolved. Naive, central memory and regulatory TCRB repertoires appeared to be more similar among patients than among healthy donors. Shorter templates might have been favored by PCR, but patient and control samples were amplified and corrected together, so both groups would have been affected equally by any skew. In all four CD4+ subsets, TCRB CDR3 length was moderately but significantly shorter in type 1 diabetes patients. Because cDNA was sequenced instead of genomic DNA, highly expressing activated cells could be over-represented, though the groups showed no difference in activation or CD3 levels. Fewer insertions and more nucleotide deletions at VDJ recombination sites were observed in patients with type 1 diabetes, implying thymic rearrangement abnormalities.

Concerning this clone: Its binding antigen is unknown. Per-base qualities were not stored, and no clone one base away is much larger.

From each donor, a single peripheral blood sample of approximately 120 mL on average was drawn into heparinised tubes. A BD FACSAria II was used to sort naive, central memory, regulatory and stem cell-like memory CD4+ T cells with a panel that included CD45RO, CCR7, CD25, CD127, CD95 and CD27. A purity above 95% was achieved for all sorted populations. Right away, PBMCs were isolated by Lymphoprep density gradient centrifugation and were stained directly, with no culture step. To minimize batch effects, samples were stained and sorted in pairs, one healthy donor with one patient per experiment. The High Capacity cDNA Reverse Transcription Kit was used to reverse transcribe all of the isolated RNA, meaning that expressed TCRB transcripts were what got sequenced. Deep immunoSEQ sequencing was performed on naive, central memory and regulatory T cell samples, with an average of roughly 3.3 million total reads per sample. Sorted cells were lysed in RLT buffer and RNA was extracted with DNase-treated RNeasy Micro or Mini kits, depending on cell number. To prevent cross-contamination, every cell subset was processed on its own, while patient and healthy donor samples were processed together. Using the immunoSEQ multiplex PCR, TCRB sequences were amplified from cDNA into 87-bp fragments spanning the CDR3 region. Amplicons were sequenced on the Illumina HiSeq platform. The original pipeline was this. PCR bias was computationally corrected using synthetic template baselines, reads within Hamming distance 2 were collapsed, and singletons that could not be merged were discarded. By aligning reads against IMGT, V, D and J genes, CDR3 length, and insertions or deletions at six rearrangement sites were assigned. Within each subset, clonotype counts were normalized to sorted cell number, and only after that were true diversity and Gini coefficients computed with the tcR R package. The overlap coefficient, calculated on TCRB nucleotide sequences, was used to quantify repertoire sharing. Not all clones reach the TCRdb copy of this immuneACCESS table, which keeps in-frame sequences only. Checked studies attribute under half of the gap to unresolved V genes and leave the rest unexplained. The V and J calls and clone size were taken over from that table, and D and trimming were inferred from the DNA. This sample gives around 160,000 clones in total; approximately 8.7% of them show up just once. The ten largest make up roughly 0.7% of the sample.

The clonotype originates from a woman in her 30s with type 1 diabetes. Sequencing used central memory CD4+ T cells from blood.

The CDR3 in this case is CASSQATASSGNTIYF. The bases read TGCGCCAGCAGCCAAGCGACTGCATCCTCTGGAAACACCATATATTTT. The sequence joins TRBV4-1 to TRBJ1-3; no confident D gene assignment can be made. The germline V gene yields MGHRA for CDR1 and YSYEKL for CDR2. The junction shows trimming of 1 base on V and 0 bases on J, plus 10 bases between the germline ends. CDR3 length: 16 amino acids, cysteine to phenylalanine. Of all the DNA, just the CDR3 is kept, 48 bases in frame from base 1.